Presented here are 19 T cell receptor beta chains from one specimen sequenced in a study of blood T cell repertoires in COVID-19. Repertoires were generated with immunoSEQ multiplex PCR, while TCRdb's copy carries only in-frame clones and drops some. The sample includes 200,000 to 250,000 clones, almost 90% of them seen just once. Sequencing input: peripheral blood. Receptor source: a woman aged 55-70 years with acute or convalescent COVID-19.

The genes are TRBV19 and TRBJ1-4; 9 bases agree with TRBD1. Per the germline V gene, CDR1 is LNHDA and CDR2 is SQIVND (reference sequence). J gave up 0 bases and V 1 base, and 6 bases lay outside the gene matches. The CDR3 is made up of 18 amino acids. Here the CDR3 reads CASSIAGQGTSTNEKLFF. The CDR3 DNA follows: TGTGCCAGTAGTATAGCAGGACAGGGGACTTCAACTAATGAAAAACTGTTTTTT.

This chain uses TRBV9 with TRBJ1-1; D not resolved. Looked up from germline, CDR1 is SGDLS and CDR2 is YYNGEE. This CDR3 region has 13 residues. Trimming cost V 0 bases and J 7 bases, with 10 bases left between them. CDR3 DNA sequence: TGTGCCAGCAGCGTAGACCGACTAGGTGAAGCTTTCTTT. It translates to CASSVDRLGEAFF. Together with reference TRBV9 and TRBJ1-1, the CDR3 gives the full variable domain: DSGVTQTPKHLITATGQRVTLRCSPRSGDLSVYWYQQSLDQGLQFLIQYYNGEERAKGNILERFSAQQFPDLHSELNLSSLELGDSALYFCASSVDRLGEAFFGQGTRLTVV.

V gene TRBV3-1 (or the pseudogene TRBV3-2) combines with J gene TRBJ2-1; TRBD1 might be the D (5 bases). Germline V lookup: CDR1 LGHDT, CDR2 YNNKEL (reference sequence). V lost 5 bases and J lost 3, with 17 bases in between. CDR3 size: 16 residues. The CDR3 coding sequence is TGTGCCAGCAGCGGGGCCAAACGTACCTTCTACAATGAGCAGTTCTTC. Its translation: CASSGAKRTFYNEQFF.

This chain joins TRBV18 and TRBJ1-3, with D possibly matching TRBD1 (6 bases). The CDR3 runs to 16 residues. Germline V gene sequence: CDR1 KGHSH, CDR2 LQKENI. The V gene lost 2 bases and the J gene lost 0 bases, with 11 bases spanning the gap. For the CDR3, the DNA is TGTGCCAGCTCACCAAATCAGGGGTACTCTGGAAACACCATATATTTT. Its protein product is CASSPNQGYSGNTIYF.

The chain carries TRBV29-1 and TRBJ2-5, with 8 bases fitting TRBD2. Germline trimming cut 2 bases from V and 1 base from J; bases unmatched to any gene: 6. Germline V gene sequence: CDR1 SQVTM, CDR2 ANQGSEA. CDR3 length equals 15 residues. The CDR3 here is CSVELAGGIQETQYF. In DNA, the CDR3 is TGCAGCGTTGAACTAGCGGGTGGTATCCAAGAGACCCAGTACTTC.

This clone showed up just a few times. This chain joins TRBV28 and TRBJ2-1; 9 nucleotides agree with TRBD2. Germline V CDR1 and CDR2: MDHEN, SYDVKM. V trimming: 5 bases; J trimming: 0 bases; junction bases outside the gene matches: 5. The CDR3 runs 16 residues. The CDR3 loop is CASSPLAGSSYNEQFF. CDR3 nucleotides: TGTGCCAGCAGTCCCCTAGCGGGGAGCTCCTACAATGAGCAGTTCTTC. Based on the CDR3 plus reference TRBV28 and TRBJ2-1, the full variable domain is DVKVTQSSRYLVKRTGEKVFLECVQDMDHENMFWYRQDPGLGLRLIYFSYDVKMKEKGDIPEGYSVSREKKERFSLILESASTNQTSMYLCASSPLAGSSYNEQFFGPGTRLTVL.

The chain uses TRBV4-1 and TRBJ1-5, with TRBD1 identical over 8 bases. The CDR3 covers 16 residues. Germline CDR1 and CDR2: MGHRA and YSYEKL. Losses at the gene ends were 1 base for V and 6 bases for J; bases not matched to a gene: 8. CDR3 sequence: CASSQGNRGLVQPQHF. The CDR3 nucleotides read TGCGCCAGCAGCCAAGGCAACAGGGGGTTGGTTCAGCCCCAGCATTTT.

The V gene is TRBV10-2, the J gene TRBJ2-7; 7 nucleotides agree with TRBD1. The CDR3 totals 14 residues. The V gene end was trimmed by 10 bases and the J gene end by 0 bases; junction bases not matched to a gene: 9. Germline V gene lookup returns CDR1 WSHSY and CDR2 SAAADI. The CDR3 is CATLPTGFSYEQYF. The CDR3 nucleotides read TGCGCCACCCTCCCGACAGGGTTCTCCTACGAGCAGTACTTC.

J is TRBJ1-2 and V is TRBV14; 9 bases line up with TRBD1. Germline assignment: CDR1 SGHDN and CDR2 FVKESK. The V gene end was trimmed by 3 bases and the J gene end by 0 bases; junction bases not matched to a gene: 8. The length of the CDR3 is 17 residues. This CDR3 is CASSHGRDRDANYGYTF. For the CDR3, the DNA is TGTGCCAGCAGCCATGGCCGGGACAGGGACGCTAACTATGGCTACACCTTC.

The chain has TRBV3-1 (or the pseudogene TRBV3-2) and TRBJ2-7, with 9 nucleotides matching TRBD2. Germline CDR1 reads LGHDT; CDR2 reads YNNKEL (reference sequence). Trimming took 0 bases from V and 0 from J; bases not matched to a gene: 3. This CDR3 has 16 amino acids. CDR3 bases: TGTGCCAGCAGCCAAGACAGCGGGAGGTACTCCTACGAGCAGTACTTC. It translates to CASSQDSGRYSYEQYF.

This clone was seen more than once but under ten times. The chain carries TRBV10-3 and TRBJ1-1, with 7 bases matching TRBD1. The CDR3 has 17 amino acids. With V trimmed by 0 bases and J by 1 base, 8 bases remained unmatched. In germline, CDR1 is ENHRY, CDR2 SYGVKD. The DNA for the CDR3 is TGTGCCATCAGTGAGTCGACAGGGAAGGGACCGAACACTGAAGCTTTCTTT. Its protein is CAISESTGKGPNTEAFF.

This chain uses TRBV7-2 with TRBJ1-5, with D perhaps matching TRBD1 (6 bases). Germline-derived CDR1 and CDR2 are SGHTA and FQGNSA. The CDR3 is 15 amino acids. With 2 bases removed from V and 6 bases from J, the gap between germline ends came to 14 bases. The CDR3 spells CASSLSGGRGQPQHF. For the CDR3, the DNA is TGTGCCAGCAGCTTAAGTGGGGGCCGAGGTCAGCCCCAGCATTTT.

The J gene is TRBJ1-2, the V gene TRBV4-1; D may be TRBD1 (5 bases). The V end was cut by 3 bases, the J end by 8 bases, with 19 bases between. The CDR3 runs to 15 residues. Per the germline V gene, CDR1 is MGHRA and CDR2 is YSYEKL. CDR3 residues: CASSQHPGLTIGYTF. The CDR3 DNA follows: TGCGCCAGCAGCCAGCACCCGGGACTTACTATCGGCTACACCTTC.

This chain's CDR3 is CASSLGTSGTVETQYF. The CDR3 DNA follows: TGTGCCAGCAGCCTTGGGACTAGCGGGACTGTGGAGACCCAGTACTTC. The chain employs TRBV11-2 and TRBJ2-5; TRBD2 agrees at 13 bases. Germline CDR1 and CDR2: SGHAT and FQNNGV. CDR3 length: 16 amino acids. The junction had 8 bases not matched to a gene; V was cut back by 5 bases and J by 5 bases. Using reference TRBV11-2 and TRBJ2-5 for the parts outside the CDR3, the full variable domain is EAGVAQSPRYKIIEKRQSVAFWCNPISGHATLYWYQQILGQGPKLLIQFQNNGVVDDSQLPKDRFSAERLKGVDSTLKIQPAKLEDSAVYLCASSLGTSGTVETQYFGPGTRLLVL.

The chain employs TRBV4-1 and TRBJ2-1; the match to TRBD2 covers 9 bases. Germline lookup yields CDR1 MGHRA and CDR2 YSYEKL. The CDR3 contains 14 residues. J lost 6 bases, V lost 4 bases, and 4 bases had no gene match. The CDR3 sequence is CASSRSGRGNEQFF. CDR3 bases: TGCGCCAGCAGCCGTAGCGGGAGAGGCAATGAGCAGTTCTTC.

This clone occurred a few times. The V call is TRBV5-1, the J call TRBJ1-2; D not certain. Germline loops: CDR1 SGHRS, CDR2 YFSETQ. V dropped 1 base and J dropped 2 bases, with 9 bases sitting between them. The CDR3 has 14 amino acids. CDR3 sequence: CASSLTPRNYGYTF. In DNA, the CDR3 is TGCGCCAGCAGCTTGACCCCTAGGAACTATGGCTACACCTTC.

J is TRBJ1-2 and V is TRBV29-1, with 8 bases aligning to TRBD1. Per germline, CDR1 SQVTM and CDR2 ANQGSEA. The CDR3 totals 14 residues. Trimming removed 6 bases from V and 8 bases from J; junction bases left unmatched: 14. CDR3 sequence: CSVSRTGLERGYTF. The CDR3 DNA is TGCAGCGTGAGCCGGACAGGGTTAGAGCGGGGCTACACCTTC.

The J gene is TRBJ2-1, the V gene TRBV4-1; no firm D call. V gave up 0 bases and J gave up 8 bases, with 11 bases separating them. The CDR3 spans 14 residues. The germline gives CDR1 MGHRA, CDR2 YSYEKL. CDR3 sequence: CASSQDIYLHEQFF. The CDR3, as DNA: TGCGCCAGCAGCCAAGATATATATCTTCATGAGCAGTTCTTC.

V usage is TRBV7-2 and J usage is TRBJ1-2; D call uncertain. Germline CDR1 reads SGHTA; CDR2 reads FQGNSA. V was shortened by 5 bases and J by 5 bases, with 18 bases between the two germline ends. This CDR3 has 15 amino acids. For the CDR3, the DNA is TGTGCCAGCAGCCGCCTCACGGCCGGGAGATATGGCTACACCTTC. It encodes CASSRLTAGRYGYTF.